Listed below are T cell receptor beta chains from one sample, sequenced in a study of T cells expressing NK-cell markers. TCRdb reprocessed the 5' RACE reads and keeps a single row for each CDR3 protein, giving no DNA. Recorded here are some 500,000 distinct CDR3 sequences; the top ten clones represent under 1.5%. Source material: blood T cells: a sorted CD56 or NKG2C T cell subset, CD4+ or CD8+ T cells, or bulk PBMC T cells (not recorded which). The receptor set was obtained from a woman in her 50s in good health. The CDR3 runs from the conserved cysteine through the conserved F or W.

J gene,V gene,CDR3 protein
TRBJ2-7,TRBV4-1,CASSQVGKGPEQYF
TRBJ2-5,TRBV3-1,CASSQGPRTQYF
TRBJ2-3,TRBV6-5,CASTPVGGRNTDTQYF
TRBJ2-2,TRBV3-1,CASSRAAGLNTGELFF
TRBJ1-1,TRBV5-1,CASSLGYRSANTEAFF
TRBJ2-5,TRBV2,CASSQRAGETQYF
TRBJ2-1,TRBV18,CASSPEHYNEQFF
TRBJ2-7,TRBV12-3/TRBV12-4,CASSPTQGHEQYF
TRBJ1-1,TRBV2,CASSSQAMNTEAFF
TRBJ1-4,TRBV5-1,CASSQQGQTNEKLFF
TRBJ2-2,TRBV7-2,CASSAITVNTGELFF
TRBJ2-1,TRBV11-3,CASSPIGRPYNEQFF
TRBJ1-2,TRBV20-1,CSAMARDRLMTNYGYTF
TRBJ2-2,TRBV6-2/TRBV6-3,CASRNQGTTGELFF
TRBJ2-7,TRBV28,CASSSRGLPPYEQYF
TRBJ2-1,TRBV7-9,CASSFWGDYNEQFF
TRBJ2-2,TRBV20-1,CSARDHWTSGVTGELFF
TRBJ2-2,TRBV20-1,CSARDLFTGELFF
TRBJ1-1,TRBV27,CASSSGSGGTRSVKAFF
TRBJ2-5,TRBV11-2,CASKQGPGTQYF
TRBJ1-2,TRBV6-5,CASSYFGGQNYGYTF
TRBJ2-7,TRBV7-3,CASSLRTGISYEQYF
TRBJ2-1,TRBV7-2,CASSLDGRGNNEQFF
TRBJ2-7,TRBV5-1,CASAGGYLDEQYF
TRBJ1-2,TRBV5-1,CASSPVGTGPYGYTF
TRBJ2-7,TRBV7-2,CASSLAGSNYEQYF
TRBJ1-1,TRBV3-1,CASSLMGAEAFF
TRBJ2-7,TRBV24-1,CATSGAQSYEQYF
TRBJ2-1,TRBV29-1,CSVEFRLAGGPGSYNEQFF
TRBJ2-1,TRBV5-1,CASSLAGRGWEFF
TRBJ1-2,TRBV20-1,CSASWTGGTSNYGYTF
TRBJ2-7,TRBV3-1,CASSPSPTLWEQYF
TRBJ2-1,TRBV10-3,CAIRAPRAGVYEQFF
TRBJ2-5,TRBV6-6,CATKGTIQETQYF
TRBJ2-3,TRBV24-1,CATSNPYRDGATDTQYF
TRBJ2-5,TRBV6-2/TRBV6-3,CASTQGGRANEETQYF
TRBJ1-1,TRBV19,CASSIKRNTEAFF
TRBJ2-3,TRBV6-1,CAILNPAGSTDTQYF
TRBJ2-5,TRBV10-1,CASSQGGGETQYF
TRBJ2-3,TRBV24-1,CATDTSGRAQSTDTQYF
TRBJ2-5,TRBV11-2,CASSFGGEEAQYF
TRBJ2-7,TRBV6-5,CAAGSHYEQYF
TRBJ1-5,TRBV5-1,CASSQNPGSGNQPQHF